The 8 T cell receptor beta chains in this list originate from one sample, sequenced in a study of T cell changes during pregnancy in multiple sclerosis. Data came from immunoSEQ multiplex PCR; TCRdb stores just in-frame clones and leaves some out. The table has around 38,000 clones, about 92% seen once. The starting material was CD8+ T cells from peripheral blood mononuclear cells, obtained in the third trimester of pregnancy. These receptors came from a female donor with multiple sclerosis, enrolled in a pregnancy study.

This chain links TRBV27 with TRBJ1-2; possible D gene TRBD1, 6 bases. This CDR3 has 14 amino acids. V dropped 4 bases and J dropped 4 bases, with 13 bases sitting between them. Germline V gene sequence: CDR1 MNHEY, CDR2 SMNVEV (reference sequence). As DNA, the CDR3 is TGTGCCAGCAGTTCCGCTCCAGGGGTCTATGGCTACACCTTC. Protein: CASSSAPGVYGYTF.

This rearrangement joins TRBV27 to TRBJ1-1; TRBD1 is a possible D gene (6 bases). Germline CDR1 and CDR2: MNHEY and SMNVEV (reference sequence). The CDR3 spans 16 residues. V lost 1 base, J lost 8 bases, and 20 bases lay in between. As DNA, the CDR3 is TGTGCCAGCAGTTTATGGGGGGGCCACCACGAACCAGAAGCTTTCTTT. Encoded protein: CASSLWGGHHEPEAFF.

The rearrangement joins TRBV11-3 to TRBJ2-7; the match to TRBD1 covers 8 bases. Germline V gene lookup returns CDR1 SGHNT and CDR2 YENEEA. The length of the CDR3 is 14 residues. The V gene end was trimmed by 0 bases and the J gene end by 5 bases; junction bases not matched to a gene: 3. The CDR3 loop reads CASSLEGTGHEQYF. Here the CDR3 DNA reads TGTGCCAGCAGCTTAGAAGGGACAGGTCACGAGCAGTACTTC. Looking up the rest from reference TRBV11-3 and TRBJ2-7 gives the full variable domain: EAGVVQSPRYKIIEKKQPVAFWCNPISGHNTLYWYLQNLGQGPELLIRYENEEAVDDSQLPKDRFSAERLKGVDSTLKIQPAELGDSAVYLCASSLEGTGHEQYFGPGTRLTVT.

This CDR3 reads CASSENRANSYEQYF. The DNA of the CDR3 is TGTGCCAGCAGTGAGAACAGGGCGAACTCCTACGAGCAGTACTTC. V usage is TRBV6-1 and J usage is TRBJ2-7; the D gene is possibly TRBD1 (6 bases). Germline V CDR1 and CDR2: MNHNS, SASEGT. The V gene lost 3 bases and the J gene lost 0 bases, with 12 bases spanning the gap. The length of the CDR3 is 15 residues.

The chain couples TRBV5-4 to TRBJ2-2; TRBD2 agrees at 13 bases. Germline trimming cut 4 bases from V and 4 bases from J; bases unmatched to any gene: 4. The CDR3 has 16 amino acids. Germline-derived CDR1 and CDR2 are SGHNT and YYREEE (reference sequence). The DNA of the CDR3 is TGTGCCAGCAGCCCCTGGACTAGCGGGGGCACCGGGGAGCTGTTTTTT. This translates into CASSPWTSGGTGELFF.

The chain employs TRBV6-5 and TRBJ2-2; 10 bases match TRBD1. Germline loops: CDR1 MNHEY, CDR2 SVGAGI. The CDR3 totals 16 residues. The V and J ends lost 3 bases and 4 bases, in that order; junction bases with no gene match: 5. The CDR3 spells CASSYLRTGGTGELFF. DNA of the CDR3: TGTGCCAGCAGTTATCTAAGGACAGGGGGCACCGGGGAGCTGTTTTTT.

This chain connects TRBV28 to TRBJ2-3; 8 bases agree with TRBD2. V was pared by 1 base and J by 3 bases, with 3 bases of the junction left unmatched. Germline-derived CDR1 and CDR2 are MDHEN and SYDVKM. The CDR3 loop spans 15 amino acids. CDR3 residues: CASSLSREGTDTQYF. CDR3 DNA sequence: TGTGCCAGCAGTTTATCTCGGGAGGGGACAGATACGCAGTATTTT.

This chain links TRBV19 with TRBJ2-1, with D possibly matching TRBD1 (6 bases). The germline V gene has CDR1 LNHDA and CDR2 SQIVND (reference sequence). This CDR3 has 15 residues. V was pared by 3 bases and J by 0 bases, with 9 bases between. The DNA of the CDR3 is TGTGCCAGTAGTATTACAGGGAGCTCCTACAATGAGCAGTTCTTC. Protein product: CASSITGSSYNEQFF.